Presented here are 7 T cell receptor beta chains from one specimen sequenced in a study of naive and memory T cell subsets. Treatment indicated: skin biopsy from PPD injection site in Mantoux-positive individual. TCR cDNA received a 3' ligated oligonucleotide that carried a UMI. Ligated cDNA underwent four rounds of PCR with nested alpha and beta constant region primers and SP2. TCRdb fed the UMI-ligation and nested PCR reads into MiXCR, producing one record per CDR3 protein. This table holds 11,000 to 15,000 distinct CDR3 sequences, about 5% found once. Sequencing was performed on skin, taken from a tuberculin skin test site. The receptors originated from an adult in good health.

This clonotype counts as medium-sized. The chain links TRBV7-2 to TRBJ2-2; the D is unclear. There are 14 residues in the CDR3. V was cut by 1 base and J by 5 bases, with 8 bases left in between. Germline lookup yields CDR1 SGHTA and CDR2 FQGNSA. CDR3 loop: CASSLVMGTGELFF. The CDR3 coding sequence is TGTGCCAGCAGCTTAGTAATGGGGACCGGGGAGCTGTTTTTT.

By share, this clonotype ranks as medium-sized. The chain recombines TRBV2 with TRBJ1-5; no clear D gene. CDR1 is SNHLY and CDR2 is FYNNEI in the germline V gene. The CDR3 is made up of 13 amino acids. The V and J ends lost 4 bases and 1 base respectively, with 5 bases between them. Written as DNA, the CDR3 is TGTGCCAGCAGTGTGGACAGCAATCAGCCCCAGCATTTT. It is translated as CASSVDSNQPQHF.

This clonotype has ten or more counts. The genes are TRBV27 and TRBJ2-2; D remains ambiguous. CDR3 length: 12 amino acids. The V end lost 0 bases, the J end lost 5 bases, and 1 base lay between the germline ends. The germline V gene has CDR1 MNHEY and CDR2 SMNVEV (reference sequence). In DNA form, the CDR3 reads TGTGCCAGCAGTTTATCGACCGGGGAGCTGTTTTTT. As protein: CASSLSTGELFF.

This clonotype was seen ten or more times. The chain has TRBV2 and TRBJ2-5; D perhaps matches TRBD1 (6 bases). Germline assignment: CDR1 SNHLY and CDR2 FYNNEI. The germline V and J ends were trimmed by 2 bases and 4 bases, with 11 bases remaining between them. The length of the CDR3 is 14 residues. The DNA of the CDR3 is TGTGCCAGCAGTGAACTACAGGGTTTAGAGACCCAGTACTTC. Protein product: CASSELQGLETQYF.

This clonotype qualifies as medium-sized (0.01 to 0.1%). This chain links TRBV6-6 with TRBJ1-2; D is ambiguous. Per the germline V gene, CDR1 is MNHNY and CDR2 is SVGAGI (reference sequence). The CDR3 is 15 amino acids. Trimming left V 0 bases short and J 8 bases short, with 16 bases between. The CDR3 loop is CASSYSITARWGYTF. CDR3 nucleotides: TGTGCCAGCAGTTACTCGATAACCGCTCGGTGGGGCTACACCTTC.

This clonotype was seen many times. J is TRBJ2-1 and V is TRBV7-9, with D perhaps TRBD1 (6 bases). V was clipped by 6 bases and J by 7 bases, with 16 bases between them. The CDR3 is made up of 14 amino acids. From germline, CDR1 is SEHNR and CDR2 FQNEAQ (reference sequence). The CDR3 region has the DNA TGTGCCAGCAGTCCTTTCTCAACAGGGAATGAGCAGTTCTTC. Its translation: CASSPFSTGNEQFF. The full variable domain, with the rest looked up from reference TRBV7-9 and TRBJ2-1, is DTGVSQNPRHKITKRGQNVTFRCDPISEHNRLYWYRQTLGQGPEFLTYFQNEAQLEKSRLLSDRFSAERPKGSFSTLEIQRTEQGDSAMYLCASSPFSTGNEQFFGPGTRLTVL.

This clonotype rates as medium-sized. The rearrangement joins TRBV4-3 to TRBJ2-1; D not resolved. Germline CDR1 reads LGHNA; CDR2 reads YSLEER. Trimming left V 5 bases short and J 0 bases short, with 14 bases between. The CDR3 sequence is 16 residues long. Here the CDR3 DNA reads TGCGCCAGCAGCTTTCGCAGGTCCAACTCCTACAATGAGCAGTTCTTC. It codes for CASSFRRSNSYNEQFF.